A single sample is the source of the 6 T cell receptor beta chains below, sequenced in a study of shared clonotypes between healthy human individuals (TCRdb year 2020). For the CD8 naive samples, CD45RO-negative cells were positively selected for CCR7, yielding a CD45RA+CCR7+ population from which TemRA cells were excluded. The method was the immunoSEQ multiplex PCR assay. TCRdb took over this immuneACCESS table, retaining in-frame rearrangements with V and J assigned. Such tables are incomplete; in checked studies, under half of the missing clones stem from an unresolved V gene, and the remainder is unexplained. Counted in this sample were about 1,800,000 clones; 85% to 95% of them appeared once. The leading ten clones occupy roughly 1% of the sample. Sequencing input: naive CD8+ T cells sorted from blood. The cell subset or site tag for this specimen amounts to: CD45RA+CCR7+. These receptors were collected from a man between 18 and 35 years old in good health.

The V call is TRBV6-5, the J call TRBJ2-1; D is perhaps TRBD1 (6 bases). This CDR3 region has 13 residues. Germline assignment: CDR1 MNHEY and CDR2 SVGAGI. The V end lost 2 bases, the J end lost 9 bases, and 11 bases lay between the germline ends. The CDR3 here is CASSYPDSLEQFF. In DNA, the CDR3 is TGTGCCAGCAGTTACCCGGACAGCCTTGAGCAGTTCTTC.

The genes are TRBV7-8 and TRBJ2-7, with 7 bases fitting TRBD2. This CDR3 has 16 residues. The trim removed 5 bases at V and 5 bases at J, leaving 15 bases unmatched. CDR1 is SGHVS and CDR2 is FQNEAQ in the germline V gene. The CDR3: CASSPSPGTINHEQYF. The CDR3 DNA follows: TGTGCCAGCAGCCCGAGTCCCGGGACTATAAACCACGAGCAGTACTTC.

The V and J genes are TRBV11-2 and TRBJ2-7; 10 bases agree with TRBD2. The V and J ends lost 1 base and 5 bases, in that order; junction bases with no gene match: 2. Germline values: CDR1 SGHAT, CDR2 FQNNGV. The CDR3 length is 14 residues. The CDR3 DNA sequence: TGTGCCAGCAGCTTAGCCCTAGCGGGAGACGAGCAGTACTTC. It is translated as CASSLALAGDEQYF.

The V call is TRBV2, the J call TRBJ2-7; D is undetermined. Germline-derived CDR1 and CDR2 are SNHLY and FYNNEI. The CDR3 runs 13 residues. Trimming stripped 6 bases from V and 1 base from J, with 10 bases between. CDR3 nucleotides: TGTGCCAGCAGGGAGACTTCTTCCTACGAGCAGTACTTC. Its protein is CASRETSSYEQYF.

The V and J genes are TRBV7-9 and TRBJ2-7; 7 nucleotides line up with TRBD1. Germline CDR1 reads SEHNR; CDR2 reads FQNEAQ (reference sequence). This CDR3 comprises 15 residues. Trimming at V came to 5 bases and at J to 1 base, leaving 8 bases not matched to a gene. CDR3 nucleotide sequence: TGTGCCAGCAGCAGCACGACAGGGAGTTCCTACGAGCAGTACTTC. Amino acids: CASSSTTGSSYEQYF.

This rearrangement joins TRBV7-3 to TRBJ2-2; TRBD2 matches at 12 bases. With 1 base clipped from V and 3 bases from J, the junction kept 6 bases outside the gene matches. The CDR3 is made up of 18 amino acids. CDR1 SGHTA and CDR2 FQGTGA come from the germline V gene. The CDR3 sequence: CASSLNGGLAGYTGELFF. The CDR3 bases are TGTGCCAGCAGCTTAAACGGCGGACTAGCGGGGTACACCGGGGAGCTGTTTTTT.